The 5 T cell receptor beta chains given below trace back to one sample, sequenced in a study of cytomegalovirus exposure and HLA in healthy donors. Both 60 Vbeta primers and 13 Jbeta primers went into the PCR. Libraries were prepared by immunoSEQ multiplex PCR; TCRdb keeps only in-frame clonotypes and omits some of them. The table records about 160,000 clones, roughly 80% of them present only once. The sequenced sample consisted of PBMCs. The source is a woman in her twenties or thirties in good health and CMV-seronegative.

The chain uses TRBV6-5 and TRBJ1-1; D is undetermined. Germline CDR1 is MNHEY and CDR2 is SVGAGI. This CDR3 comprises 13 residues. The V gene lost 0 bases and the J gene lost 0 bases, with 2 bases spanning the gap. CDR3: CASSYSMNTEAFF. CDR3 in DNA: TGTGCCAGCAGTTACTCTATGAACACTGAAGCTTTCTTT.

This clone appeared a few times. V usage is TRBV5-6 and J usage is TRBJ1-1, with D uncertain. The germline gives CDR1 SGHDT, CDR2 YYEEEE. The CDR3 length is 13 residues. Trimming shortened V by 0 bases and J by 1 base, and 4 bases separated the two germline ends. The CDR3 bases are TGTGCCAGCAGCTTGGGAGGGAACACTGAAGCTTTCTTT. Its protein product is CASSLGGNTEAFF.

CDR3 in amino acids: CASSYSAGAYGYTF. The CDR3, as DNA: TGTGCCAGCAGTTACTCAGCGGGGGCCTATGGCTACACCTTC. The rearrangement joins TRBV6-5 to TRBJ1-2; D perhaps matches TRBD1 (6 bases). Trimming removed 0 bases at V and 4 bases at J, with 9 bases between. From germline, CDR1 is MNHEY and CDR2 SVGAGI. This CDR3 contains 14 residues.

The V and J genes are TRBV19 and TRBJ1-1; 7 bases map to TRBD1. This CDR3 has 15 amino acids. Losses at the gene ends were 2 bases for V and 5 bases for J; bases not matched to a gene: 8. CDR1 LNHDA and CDR2 SQIVND come from the germline V gene (reference sequence). CDR3 residues: CASSIPVQGVTEAFF. For the CDR3, the DNA is TGTGCCAGTAGTATACCCGTCCAGGGGGTTACTGAAGCTTTCTTT.

J is TRBJ1-1 and V is TRBV14, with unresolved D. Germline V gives CDR1 SGHDN, CDR2 FVKESK. This CDR3 has 13 amino acids. The germline V and J ends were trimmed by 4 bases and 5 bases, with 11 bases remaining between them. CDR3 region: CASSPPDTTEAFF. The CDR3 bases are TGTGCCAGCAGCCCCCCCGACACGACTGAAGCTTTCTTT.